This T cell receptor beta chain was identified during a study of blood T cell repertoires in COVID-19 (dated by TCRdb to the early 2020s). Regarding the complete study: Samples covering the acute and convalescent phases of COVID-19 were provided by collaborators in the United States, Italy and Spain. The material from the prospective study consisted of cDNA or gDNA derived from T cells, B-cell-depleted T cells, or PBMCs. Subjects who had been exposed to COVID-19, were actively infected with it, or had recovered from it provided the deeply sampled blood TCRbeta repertoires that made up the dataset. The repertoires were released in a freely available public database intended as a resource for research on the immune response to SARS-CoV-2. The samples were drawn from two sources: the first 160 participants of the ongoing ImmuneRACE study, and approximately 1,300 subjects contributed by 6 global collaborators. Sample metadata almost always included a de-identified subject ID, COVID-19 status, age in years and sex. HLA class I and class II types, where available, came from metadata supplied by the sample provider rather than from assay-based typing. The study at large found these results: The amount of clinical and demographic metadata varied by source and participant and was provided uncurated.

TCRbeta CDR3 regions were amplified from genomic DNA by means of the immunoSEQ Assay, a bias-controlled multiplex PCR. The original pipeline was this. Within the assay, amplification of reference gene primers was used to estimate how many nucleated cells each sample contained. To quantify the absolute abundance of each unique TCRbeta CDR3 rearrangement, sequence reads were collapsed and filtered. For each sample, productive Simpson clonality was calculated by taking the square root of Simpson's diversity index across productive rearrangements. In its TCRdb copy, this immuneACCESS table keeps in-frame sequences only and misses some clones. Where compared with another copy, unresolved V genes explain less than half of these, and the others have no known cause. Clone size and V and J calls were adopted from that table, with D and trimming inferred from the DNA. For this sample the table gives hundreds of thousands of clones, of which roughly 85% were detected only once. The ten largest clones add up to approximately 5% of the sample.

To note about this clone: Its antigen is still unknown. Nothing much larger sits one base from this clone, and base qualities are not available.

The collaborating institutions used their own protocols to collect whole blood in K2EDTA tubes. Collaborator samples were shipped for TCRbeta analysis as frozen whole blood, isolated PBMCs, or DNA extracted from either sample type. CDR3 length: 12 amino acids, cysteine to phenylalanine. CDR3 DNA is the only sequence kept; it has 36 bases, read in frame from the first base. Deletion took 6 bases off V and 8 bases off J, with a span of 13 bases between the germline ends. From the germline V gene (reference sequence), CDR1 is MNHNY and CDR2 is SVGAGI. What was sequenced was peripheral blood. The rearranged segments are TRBV6-6 and TRBJ1-2; the D gene is possibly TRBD1, with 6 bases matching. The sequence came from a man aged 50 to 59 with active or convalescent COVID-19. The DNA sequence follows: TGTGCCAGCAGCCCTGGCAGGGGAGGCTACACCTTC. Its coded protein is CASSPGRGGYTF.